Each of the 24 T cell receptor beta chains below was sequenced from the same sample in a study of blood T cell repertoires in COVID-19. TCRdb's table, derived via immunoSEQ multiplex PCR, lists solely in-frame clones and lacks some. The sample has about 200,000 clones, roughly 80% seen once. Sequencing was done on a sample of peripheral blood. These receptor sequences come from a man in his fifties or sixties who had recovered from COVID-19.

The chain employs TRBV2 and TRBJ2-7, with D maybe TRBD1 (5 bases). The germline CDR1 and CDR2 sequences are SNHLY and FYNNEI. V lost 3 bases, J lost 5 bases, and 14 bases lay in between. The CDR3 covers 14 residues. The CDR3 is CASSDTQGPNEQYF. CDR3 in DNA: TGTGCCAGCAGTGATACGCAGGGTCCCAACGAGCAGTACTTC.

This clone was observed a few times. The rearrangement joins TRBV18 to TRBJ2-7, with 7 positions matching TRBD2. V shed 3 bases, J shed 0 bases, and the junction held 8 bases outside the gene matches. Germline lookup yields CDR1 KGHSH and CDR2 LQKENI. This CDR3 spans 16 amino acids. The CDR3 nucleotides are TGTGCCAGCTCACCGCGGGGGAGCGGAGTCTCCTACGAGCAGTACTTC. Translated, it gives CASSPRGSGVSYEQYF. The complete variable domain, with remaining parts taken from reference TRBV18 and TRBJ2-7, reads NAGVMQNPRHLVRRRGQEARLRCSPMKGHSHVYWYRQLPEEGLKFMVYLQKENIIDESGMPKERFSAEFPKEGPSILRIQQVVRGDSAAYFCASSPRGSGVSYEQYFGPGTRLTVT.

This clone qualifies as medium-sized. CDR3 nucleotides: TGTGCCAGCAGCTTGTACAGGGGTCGCGGCTACACCTTC. It specifies CASSLYRGRGYTF. The rearrangement joins TRBV5-4 to TRBJ1-2; 7 bases align to TRBD1. V gave up 1 base and J gave up 8 bases; unmatched junction bases: 5. CDR1 and CDR2 from the germline V gene are SGHNT and YYREEE (reference sequence). This CDR3 has 13 residues.

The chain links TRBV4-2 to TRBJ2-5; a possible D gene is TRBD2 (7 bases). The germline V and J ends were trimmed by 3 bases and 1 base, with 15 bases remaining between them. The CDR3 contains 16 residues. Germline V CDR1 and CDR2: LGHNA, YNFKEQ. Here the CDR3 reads CASSHPGGGRQETQYF. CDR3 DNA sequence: TGTGCCAGCAGCCACCCGGGGGGCGGCCGCCAAGAGACCCAGTACTTC.

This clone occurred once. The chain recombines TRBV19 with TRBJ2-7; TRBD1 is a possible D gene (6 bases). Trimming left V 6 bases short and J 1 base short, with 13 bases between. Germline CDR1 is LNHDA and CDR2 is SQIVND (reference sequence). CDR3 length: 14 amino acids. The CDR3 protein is CASSSGHQSYEQYF. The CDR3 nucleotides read TGTGCCAGTAGCTCGGGACACCAGTCCTACGAGCAGTACTTC.

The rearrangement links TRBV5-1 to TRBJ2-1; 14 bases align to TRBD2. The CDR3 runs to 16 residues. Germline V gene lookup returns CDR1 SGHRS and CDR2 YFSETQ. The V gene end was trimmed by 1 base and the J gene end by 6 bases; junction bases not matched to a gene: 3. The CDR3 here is CASSLPGLAGGNEQFF. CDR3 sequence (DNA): TGCGCCAGCAGCTTGCCCGGACTAGCGGGAGGCAATGAGCAGTTCTTC.

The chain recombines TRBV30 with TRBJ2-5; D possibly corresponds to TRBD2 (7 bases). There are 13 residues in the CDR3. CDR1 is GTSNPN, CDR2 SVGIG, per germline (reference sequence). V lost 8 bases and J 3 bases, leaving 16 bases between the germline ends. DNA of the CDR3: TGTGCCGGTGCCGGGGGGCTTAAAGAGACCCAGTACTTC. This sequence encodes CAGAGGLKETQYF.

The CDR3 is CASGLAETDTQYF. As DNA, the CDR3 is TGTGCCAGTGGACTAGCGGAAACAGATACGCAGTATTTT. This chain joins TRBV7-8 and TRBJ2-3; TRBD2 agrees at 10 bases. The ends lost 9 bases at V and 3 bases at J; junction bases unmatched: 3. This CDR3 has 13 amino acids. From germline, CDR1 is SGHVS and CDR2 FQNEAQ.

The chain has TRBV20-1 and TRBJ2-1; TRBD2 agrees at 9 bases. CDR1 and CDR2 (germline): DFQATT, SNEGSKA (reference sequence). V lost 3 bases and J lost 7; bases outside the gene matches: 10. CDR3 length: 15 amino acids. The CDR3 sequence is CSASFASGIGNEQFF. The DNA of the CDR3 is TGCAGTGCTAGTTTCGCTAGCGGGATTGGGAATGAGCAGTTCTTC.

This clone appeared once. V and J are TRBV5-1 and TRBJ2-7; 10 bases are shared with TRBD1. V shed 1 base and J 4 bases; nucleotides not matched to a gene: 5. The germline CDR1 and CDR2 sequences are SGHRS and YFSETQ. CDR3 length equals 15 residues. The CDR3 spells CASSLTGTGEYEQYF. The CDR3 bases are TGCGCCAGCAGCTTGACCGGGACAGGGGAATACGAGCAGTACTTC.

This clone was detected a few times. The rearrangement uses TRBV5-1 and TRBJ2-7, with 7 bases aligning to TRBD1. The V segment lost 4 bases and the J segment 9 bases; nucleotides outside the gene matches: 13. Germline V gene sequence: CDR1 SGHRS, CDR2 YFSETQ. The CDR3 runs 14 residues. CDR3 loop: CASSRDSSLPTQYF. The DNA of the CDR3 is TGCGCCAGCAGCCGGGACAGTTCCCTACCCACGCAGTACTTC.

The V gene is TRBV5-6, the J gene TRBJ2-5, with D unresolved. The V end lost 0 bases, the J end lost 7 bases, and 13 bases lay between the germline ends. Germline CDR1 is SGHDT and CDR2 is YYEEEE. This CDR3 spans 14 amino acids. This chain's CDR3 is CASSLVVSPRTQYF. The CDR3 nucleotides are TGTGCCAGCAGCTTGGTAGTATCCCCTAGGACCCAGTACTTC.

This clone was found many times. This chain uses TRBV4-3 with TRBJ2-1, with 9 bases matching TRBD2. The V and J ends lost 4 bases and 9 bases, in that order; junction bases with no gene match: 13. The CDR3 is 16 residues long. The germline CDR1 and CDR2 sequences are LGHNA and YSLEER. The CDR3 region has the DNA TGCGCCAGCAGCCGCGATTTAGCGGGAGAATCGGGTGAGCAGTTCTTC. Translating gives CASSRDLAGESGEQFF.

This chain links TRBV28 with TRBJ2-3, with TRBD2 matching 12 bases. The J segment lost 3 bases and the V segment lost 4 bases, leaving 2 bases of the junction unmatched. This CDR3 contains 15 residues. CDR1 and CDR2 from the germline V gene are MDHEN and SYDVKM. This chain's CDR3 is CASSSTSGSTDTQYF. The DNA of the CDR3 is TGTGCCAGCAGTTCGACTAGCGGGAGTACAGATACGCAGTATTTT.

CDR3 in amino acids: CASSLQRGATNEKLFF. The CDR3 bases are TGCGCCAGCAGCTTGCAGCGGGGAGCAACTAATGAAAAACTGTTTTTT. The J gene is TRBJ1-4, the V gene TRBV5-1; D remains unclear. CDR1 and CDR2 from the germline V gene are SGHRS and YFSETQ. CDR3 length: 16 residues. Trimming cost V 1 base and J 0 bases, with 10 bases left between them.

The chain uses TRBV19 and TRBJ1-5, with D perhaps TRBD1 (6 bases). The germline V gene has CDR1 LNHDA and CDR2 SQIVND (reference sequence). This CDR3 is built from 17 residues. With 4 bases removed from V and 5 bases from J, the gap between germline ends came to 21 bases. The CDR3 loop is CASSRHRDTGTYQPQHF. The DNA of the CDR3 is TGTGCCAGTAGTAGGCACCGGGACACCGGTACGTATCAGCCCCAGCATTTT. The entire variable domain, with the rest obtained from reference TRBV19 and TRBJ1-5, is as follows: DGGITQSPKYLFRKEGQNVTLSCEQNLNHDAMYWYRQDPGQGLRLIYYSQIVNDFQKGDIAEGYSVSREKKESFPLTVTSAQKNPTAFYLCASSRHRDTGTYQPQHFGDGTRLSIL.

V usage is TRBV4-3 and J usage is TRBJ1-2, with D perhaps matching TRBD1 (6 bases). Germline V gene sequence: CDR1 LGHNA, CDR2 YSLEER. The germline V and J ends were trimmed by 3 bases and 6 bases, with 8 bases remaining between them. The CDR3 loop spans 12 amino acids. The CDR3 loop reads CASSQGHHGYTF. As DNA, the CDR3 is TGCGCCAGCAGCCAGGGACACCATGGCTACACCTTC.

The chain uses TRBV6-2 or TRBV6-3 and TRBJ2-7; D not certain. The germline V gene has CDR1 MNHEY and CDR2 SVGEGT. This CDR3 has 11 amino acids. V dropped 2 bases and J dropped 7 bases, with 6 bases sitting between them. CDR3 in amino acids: CASSYEREQYF. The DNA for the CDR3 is TGTGCCAGCAGTTACGAGAGAGAGCAGTACTTC.

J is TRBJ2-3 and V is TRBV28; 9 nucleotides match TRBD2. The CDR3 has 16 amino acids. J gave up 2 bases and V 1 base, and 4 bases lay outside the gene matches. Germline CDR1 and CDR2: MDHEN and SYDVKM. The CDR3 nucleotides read TGTGCCAGCAGTTTATTGGCGGGAGGGCCCACAGATACGCAGTATTTT. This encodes CASSLLAGGPTDTQYF. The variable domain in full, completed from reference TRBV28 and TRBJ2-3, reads DVKVTQSSRYLVKRTGEKVFLECVQDMDHENMFWYRQDPGLGLRLIYFSYDVKMKEKGDIPEGYSVSREKKERFSLILESASTNQTSMYLCASSLLAGGPTDTQYFGPGTRLTVL.

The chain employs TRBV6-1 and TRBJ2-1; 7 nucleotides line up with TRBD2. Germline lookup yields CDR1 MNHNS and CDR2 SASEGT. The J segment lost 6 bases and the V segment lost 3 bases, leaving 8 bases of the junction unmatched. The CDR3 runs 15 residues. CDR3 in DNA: TGTGCCAGCAGTGAGCGAGCGGGAACTTCCAATGAGCAGTTCTTC. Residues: CASSERAGTSNEQFF.

CDR3 sequence: CASSSTGKQGTSGSHEQYF. CDR3 sequence (DNA): TGTGCCAGCAGTTCCACGGGAAAACAAGGGACTAGCGGGAGCCACGAGCAGTACTTC. The chain carries TRBV27 and TRBJ2-7, with TRBD2 matching 14 bases. V lost 4 bases to trimming and J lost 5 bases; unmatched junction nucleotides: 16. The CDR3 runs to 19 residues. Germline V gene data show CDR1 as MNHEY and CDR2 as SMNVEV (reference sequence).

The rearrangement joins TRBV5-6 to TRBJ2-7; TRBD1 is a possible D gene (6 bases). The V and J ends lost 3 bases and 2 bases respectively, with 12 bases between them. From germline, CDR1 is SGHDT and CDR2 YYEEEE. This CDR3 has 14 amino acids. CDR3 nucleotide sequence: TGTGCCAGCAGCTCCACGACAGGAGCCTACGAGCAGTACTTC. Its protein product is CASSSTTGAYEQYF.

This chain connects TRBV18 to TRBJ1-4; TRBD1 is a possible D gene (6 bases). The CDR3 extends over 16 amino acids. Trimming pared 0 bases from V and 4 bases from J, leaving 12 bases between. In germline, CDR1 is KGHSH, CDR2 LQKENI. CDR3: CASSPPQGRLNEKLFF. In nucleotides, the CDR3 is TGTGCCAGCTCACCACCACAGGGCAGACTTAATGAAAAACTGTTTTTT.

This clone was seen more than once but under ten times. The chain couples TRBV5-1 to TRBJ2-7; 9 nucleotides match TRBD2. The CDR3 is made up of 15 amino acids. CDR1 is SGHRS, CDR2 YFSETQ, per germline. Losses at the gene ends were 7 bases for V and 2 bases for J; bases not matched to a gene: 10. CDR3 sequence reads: CASSVDAGGPYEQYF. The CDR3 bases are TGCGCCAGCTCCGTTGACGCGGGAGGGCCCTACGAGCAGTACTTC.